This TCR beta chain is drawn from a study of shared clonotypes between healthy human individuals. Study-wide results and caveats: Naive subsets usually exceeded memory subsets in estimated richness. A handful of donors shared about 5% of their naive CD4 clonotypes.

Per the study methods: ImmunoSEQ output held junction-only sequences without quality scores, so filtering differed. Method: immunoSEQ multiplex PCR; TCRdb's copy keeps in-frame clones and lacks some. V and J calls and clone size are as listed in that table; D and trimming were resolved from the DNA. The table shows 700,000 or so clones, with 72% occurring only once. Healthy HIV-negative adults without recent acute infections or vaccinations served as donors. The ends were cut back, 3 bases at V and 6 bases at J, with 18 bases in the middle. The germline V gene has CDR1 SGHDT and CDR2 YYEEEE. CDR3 length: 15 amino acids. A single count supports this clone. Its cognate antigen is unknown.

Material for sequencing was memory CD4+ T cells sorted from blood. Subset of the sample: CD45RA-negative fraction. The chain couples TRBV5-6 to TRBJ1-1; unclear D gene. This clonotype originated in a woman between 25 and 40 years old in good health. The CDR3 nucleotides read TGTGCCAGCAGCTCCCTCAGAACTGGGGTGGCTGAAGCTTTCTTT. Its protein is CASSSLRTGVAEAFF.